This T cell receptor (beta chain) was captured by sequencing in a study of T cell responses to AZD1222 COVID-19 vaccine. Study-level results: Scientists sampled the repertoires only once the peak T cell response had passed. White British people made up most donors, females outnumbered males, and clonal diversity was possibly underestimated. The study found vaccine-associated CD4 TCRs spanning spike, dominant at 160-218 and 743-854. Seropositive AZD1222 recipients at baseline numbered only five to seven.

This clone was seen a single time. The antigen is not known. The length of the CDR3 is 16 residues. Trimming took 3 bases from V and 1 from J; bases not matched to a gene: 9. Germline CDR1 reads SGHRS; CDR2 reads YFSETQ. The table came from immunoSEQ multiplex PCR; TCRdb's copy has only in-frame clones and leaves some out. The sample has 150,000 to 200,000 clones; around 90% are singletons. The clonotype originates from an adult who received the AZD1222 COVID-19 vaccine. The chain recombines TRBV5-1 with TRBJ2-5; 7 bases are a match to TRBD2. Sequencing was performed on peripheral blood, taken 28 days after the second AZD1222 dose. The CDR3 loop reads CASSWELPSGQETQYF. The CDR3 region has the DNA TGCGCCAGCAGCTGGGAACTTCCTAGCGGCCAAGAGACCCAGTACTTC.